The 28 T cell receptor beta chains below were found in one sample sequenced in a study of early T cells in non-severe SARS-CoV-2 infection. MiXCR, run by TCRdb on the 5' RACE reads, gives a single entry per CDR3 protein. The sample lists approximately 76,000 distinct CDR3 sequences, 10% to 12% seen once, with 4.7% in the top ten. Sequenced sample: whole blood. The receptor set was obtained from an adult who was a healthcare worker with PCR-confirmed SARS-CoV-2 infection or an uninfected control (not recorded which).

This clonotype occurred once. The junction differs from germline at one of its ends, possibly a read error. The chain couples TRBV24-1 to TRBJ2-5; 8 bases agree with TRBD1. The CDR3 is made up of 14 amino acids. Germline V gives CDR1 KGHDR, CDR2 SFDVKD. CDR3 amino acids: CATSEGTGQVTQYF. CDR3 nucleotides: TGTGCCACCAGTGAAGGGACAGGCCAAGTGACCCAGTACTTC.

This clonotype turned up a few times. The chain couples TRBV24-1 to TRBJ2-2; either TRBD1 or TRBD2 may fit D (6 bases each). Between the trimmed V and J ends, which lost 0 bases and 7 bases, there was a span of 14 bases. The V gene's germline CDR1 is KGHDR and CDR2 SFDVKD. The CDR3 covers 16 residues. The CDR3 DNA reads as TGTGCCACCAGTGATTTGGGGTTACAGGGAGGCGGGGAGCTGTTTTTT. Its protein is CATSDLGLQGGGELFF.

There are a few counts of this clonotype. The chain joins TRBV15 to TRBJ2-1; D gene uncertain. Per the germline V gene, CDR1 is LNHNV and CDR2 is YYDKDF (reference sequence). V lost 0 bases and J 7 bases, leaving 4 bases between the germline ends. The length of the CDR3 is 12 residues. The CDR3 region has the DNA TGTGCCACCAGCAGAGATTGGAATGAGCAGTTCTTC. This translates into CATSRDWNEQFF.

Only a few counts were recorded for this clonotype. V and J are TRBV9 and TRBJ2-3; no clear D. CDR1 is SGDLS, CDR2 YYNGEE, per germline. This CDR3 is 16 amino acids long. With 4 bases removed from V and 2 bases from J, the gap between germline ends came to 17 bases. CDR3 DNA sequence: TGTGCCAGCAGCCCCTACTCCAATAGAGCCACAGATACGCAGTATTTT. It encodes CASSPYSNRATDTQYF. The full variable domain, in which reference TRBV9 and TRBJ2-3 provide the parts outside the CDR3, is DSGVTQTPKHLITATGQRVTLRCSPRSGDLSVYWYQQSLDQGLQFLIQYYNGEERAKGNILERFSAQQFPDLHSELNLSSLELGDSALYFCASSPYSNRATDTQYFGPGTRLTVL.

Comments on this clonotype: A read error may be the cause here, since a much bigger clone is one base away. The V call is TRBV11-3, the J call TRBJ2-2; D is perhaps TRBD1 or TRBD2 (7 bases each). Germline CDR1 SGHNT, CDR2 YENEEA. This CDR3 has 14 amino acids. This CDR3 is CVSSPGGAPGELFF. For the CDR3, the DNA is TGTGTCAGCAGCCCAGGGGGGGCCCCCGGGGAGCTGTTTTTT.

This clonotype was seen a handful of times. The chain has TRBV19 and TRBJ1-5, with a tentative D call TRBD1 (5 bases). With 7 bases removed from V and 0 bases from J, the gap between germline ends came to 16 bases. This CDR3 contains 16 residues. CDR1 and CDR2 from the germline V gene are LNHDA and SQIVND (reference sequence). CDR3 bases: TGTGCCAGTACCAACGGGCAGGGCTATAGCAATCAGCCCCAGCATTTT. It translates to CASTNGQGYSNQPQHF.

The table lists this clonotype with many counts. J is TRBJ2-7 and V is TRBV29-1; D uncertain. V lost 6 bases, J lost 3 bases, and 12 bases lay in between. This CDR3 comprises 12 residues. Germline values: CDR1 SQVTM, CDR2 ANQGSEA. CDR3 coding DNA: TGCAGCGTCCGGACCTATTTCTACGAGCAGTACTTC. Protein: CSVRTYFYEQYF.

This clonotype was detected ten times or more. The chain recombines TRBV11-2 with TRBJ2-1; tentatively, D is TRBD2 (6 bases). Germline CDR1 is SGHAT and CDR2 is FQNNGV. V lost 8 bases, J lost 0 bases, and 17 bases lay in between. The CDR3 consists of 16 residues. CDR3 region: CASLTSRGTSYNEQFF. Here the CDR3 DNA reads TGTGCCAGCCTTACATCGCGGGGTACCTCCTACAATGAGCAGTTCTTC. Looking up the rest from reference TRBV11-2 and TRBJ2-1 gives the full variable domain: EAGVAQSPRYKIIEKRQSVAFWCNPISGHATLYWYQQILGQGPKLLIQFQNNGVVDDSQLPKDRFSAERLKGVDSTLKIQPAKLEDSAVYLCASLTSRGTSYNEQFFGPGTRLTVL.

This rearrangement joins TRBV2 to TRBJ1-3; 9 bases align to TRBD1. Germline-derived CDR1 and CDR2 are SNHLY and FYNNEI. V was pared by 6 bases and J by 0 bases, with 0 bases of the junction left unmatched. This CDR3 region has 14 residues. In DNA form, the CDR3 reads TGTGCCAGCAGGGACAGGGGCTCTGGAAACACCATATATTTT. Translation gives CASRDRGSGNTIYF.

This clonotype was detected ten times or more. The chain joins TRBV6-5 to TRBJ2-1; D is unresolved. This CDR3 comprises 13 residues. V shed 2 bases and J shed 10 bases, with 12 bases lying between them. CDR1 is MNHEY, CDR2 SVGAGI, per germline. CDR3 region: CASSYRLQNEQFF. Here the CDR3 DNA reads TGTGCCAGCAGTTACCGCCTACAGAACGAGCAGTTCTTC.

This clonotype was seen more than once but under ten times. The CDR3 DNA reads as TGTGCCAGCAGTTGGAGTGGACAGGAAAACTATGGCTACACCTTC. Translation gives CASSWSGQENYGYTF. This sequence joins TRBV6-2 or TRBV6-3 and TRBJ1-2; 7 bases map to TRBD1. Germline V CDR1 and CDR2: MNHEY, SVGEGT. After removal of 4 bases from V and 2 bases from J, the junction contained 7 bases not matched to a gene. The CDR3 has 15 residues.

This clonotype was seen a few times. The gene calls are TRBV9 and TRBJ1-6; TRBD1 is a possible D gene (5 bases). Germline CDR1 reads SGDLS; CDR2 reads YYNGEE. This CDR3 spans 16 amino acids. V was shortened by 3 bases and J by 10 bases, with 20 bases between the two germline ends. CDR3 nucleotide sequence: TGTGCCAGCAGCGGGACGTGGTCTGGGGCCGAGTCACCCCTCCACTTT. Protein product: CASSGTWSGAESPLHF. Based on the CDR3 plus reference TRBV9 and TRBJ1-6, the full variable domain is DSGVTQTPKHLITATGQRVTLRCSPRSGDLSVYWYQQSLDQGLQFLIQYYNGEERAKGNILERFSAQQFPDLHSELNLSSLELGDSALYFCASSGTWSGAESPLHFGNGTRLTVT.

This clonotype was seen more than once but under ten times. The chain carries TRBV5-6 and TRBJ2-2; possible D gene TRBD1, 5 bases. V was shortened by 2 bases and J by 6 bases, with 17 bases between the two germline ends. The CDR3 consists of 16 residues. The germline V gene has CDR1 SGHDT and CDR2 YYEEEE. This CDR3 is CASSFVGAMVAGELFF. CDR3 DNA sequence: TGTGCCAGCAGCTTCGTTGGGGCTATGGTGGCCGGGGAGCTGTTTTTT.

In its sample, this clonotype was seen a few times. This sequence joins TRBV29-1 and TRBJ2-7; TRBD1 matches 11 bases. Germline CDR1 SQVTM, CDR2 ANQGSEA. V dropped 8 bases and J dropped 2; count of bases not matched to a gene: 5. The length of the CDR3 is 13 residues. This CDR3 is CSIPGQGAYEQYF. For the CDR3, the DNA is TGCAGCATACCGGGACAGGGGGCCTACGAGCAGTACTTC.

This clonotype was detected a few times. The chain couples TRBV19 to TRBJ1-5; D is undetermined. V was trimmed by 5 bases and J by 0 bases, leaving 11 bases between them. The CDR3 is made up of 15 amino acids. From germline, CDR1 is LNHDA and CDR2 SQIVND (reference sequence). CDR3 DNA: TGTGCCAGTAGTCCCCGGCCCTATAGCAATCAGCCCCAGCATTTT. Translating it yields CASSPRPYSNQPQHF.

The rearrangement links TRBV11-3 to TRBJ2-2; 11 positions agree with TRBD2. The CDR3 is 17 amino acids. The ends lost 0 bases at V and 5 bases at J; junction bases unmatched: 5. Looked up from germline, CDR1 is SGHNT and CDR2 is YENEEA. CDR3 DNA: TGTGCCAGCAGCTTAGATCCGGGACTAGCGGCTACCGGGGAGCTGTTTTTT. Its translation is CASSLDPGLAATGELFF.

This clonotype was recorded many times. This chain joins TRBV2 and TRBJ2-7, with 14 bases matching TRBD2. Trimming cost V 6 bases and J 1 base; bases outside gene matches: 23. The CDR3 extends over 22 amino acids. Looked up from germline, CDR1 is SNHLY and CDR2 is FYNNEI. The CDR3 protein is CASSDYLQGLAGALRGSYEQYF. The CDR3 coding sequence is TGTGCCAGCAGCGACTACCTCCAGGGACTAGCGGGAGCCCTACGGGGGTCCTACGAGCAGTACTTC.

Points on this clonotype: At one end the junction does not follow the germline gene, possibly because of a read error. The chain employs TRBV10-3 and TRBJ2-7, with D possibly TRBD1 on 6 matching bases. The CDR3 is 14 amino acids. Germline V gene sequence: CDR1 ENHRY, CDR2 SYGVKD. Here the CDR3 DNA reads TGCGCCATCAATCCGGGGACAAGTACCTACGAGCAGTACTTC. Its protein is CAINPGTSTYEQYF.

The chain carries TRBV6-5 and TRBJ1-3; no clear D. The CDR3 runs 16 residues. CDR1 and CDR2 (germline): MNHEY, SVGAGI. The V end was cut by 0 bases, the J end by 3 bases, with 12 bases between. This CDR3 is CASSYSRSIFGNTIYF. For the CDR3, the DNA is TGTGCCAGCAGTTACTCGAGGTCCATTTTTGGAAACACCATATATTTT.

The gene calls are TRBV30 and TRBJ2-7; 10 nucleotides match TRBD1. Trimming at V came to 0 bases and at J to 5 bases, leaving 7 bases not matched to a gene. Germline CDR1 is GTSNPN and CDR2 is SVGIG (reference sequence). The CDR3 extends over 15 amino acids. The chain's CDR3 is CAWSVGGQGSNEQYF. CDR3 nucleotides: TGTGCCTGGAGTGTTGGGGGACAGGGGAGTAACGAGCAGTACTTC. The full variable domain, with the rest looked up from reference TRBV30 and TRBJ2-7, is SQTIHQWPATLVQPVGSPLSLECTVEGTSNPNLYWYRQAAGRGLQLLFYSVGIGQISSEVPQNLSASRPQDRQFILSSKKLLLSDSGFYLCAWSVGGQGSNEQYFGPGTRLTVT.

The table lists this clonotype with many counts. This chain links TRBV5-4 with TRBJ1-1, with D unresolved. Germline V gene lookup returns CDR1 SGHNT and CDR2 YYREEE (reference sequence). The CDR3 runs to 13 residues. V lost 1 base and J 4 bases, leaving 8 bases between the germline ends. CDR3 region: CASSLFKGTEAFF. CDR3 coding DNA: TGTGCCAGCAGCTTGTTTAAGGGCACTGAAGCTTTCTTT. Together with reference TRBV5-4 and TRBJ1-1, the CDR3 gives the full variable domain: ETGVTQSPTHLIKTRGQQVTLRCSSQSGHNTVSWYQQALGQGPQFIFQYYREEENGRGNFPPRFSGLQFPNYSSELNVNALELDDSALYLCASSLFKGTEAFFGQGTRLTVV.

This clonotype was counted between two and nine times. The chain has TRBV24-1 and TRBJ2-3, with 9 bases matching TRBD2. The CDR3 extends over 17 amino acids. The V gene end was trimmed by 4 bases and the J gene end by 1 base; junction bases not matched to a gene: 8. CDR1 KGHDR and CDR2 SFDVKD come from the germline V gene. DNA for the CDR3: TGTGCCACCAGTGACACGCGAGCGGGGGGCGGCACAGATACGCAGTATTTT. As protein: CATSDTRAGGGTDTQYF.

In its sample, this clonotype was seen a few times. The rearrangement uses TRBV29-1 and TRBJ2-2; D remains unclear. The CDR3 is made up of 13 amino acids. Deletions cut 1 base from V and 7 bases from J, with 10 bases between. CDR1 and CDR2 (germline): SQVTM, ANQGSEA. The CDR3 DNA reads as TGCAGCGTTGAAGGTTGGAGTGGCGGGGAGCTGTTTTTT. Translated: CSVEGWSGGELFF.

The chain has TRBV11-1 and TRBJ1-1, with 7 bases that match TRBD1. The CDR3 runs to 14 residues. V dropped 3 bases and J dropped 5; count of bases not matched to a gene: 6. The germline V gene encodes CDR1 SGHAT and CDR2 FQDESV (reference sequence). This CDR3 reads CASSFTQGSTEAFF. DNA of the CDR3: TGTGCCAGCAGCTTCACACAGGGGAGTACTGAAGCTTTCTTT.

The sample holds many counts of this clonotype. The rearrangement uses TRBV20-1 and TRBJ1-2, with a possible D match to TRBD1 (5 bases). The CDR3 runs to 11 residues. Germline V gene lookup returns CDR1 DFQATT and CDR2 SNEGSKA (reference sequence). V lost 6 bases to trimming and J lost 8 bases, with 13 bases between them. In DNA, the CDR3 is TGCAGTGCGAGGGGCGGTAGCGGCTACACCTTC. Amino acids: CSARGGSGYTF.

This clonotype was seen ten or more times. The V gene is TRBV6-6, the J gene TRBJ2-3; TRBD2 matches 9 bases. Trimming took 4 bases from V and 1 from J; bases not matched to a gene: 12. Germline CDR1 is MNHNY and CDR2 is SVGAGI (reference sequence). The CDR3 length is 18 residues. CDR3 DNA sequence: TGTGCCAGCAGTTGGACCGGTGAAGCGGGGGGCGGCACAGATACGCAGTATTTT. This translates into CASSWTGEAGGGTDTQYF.

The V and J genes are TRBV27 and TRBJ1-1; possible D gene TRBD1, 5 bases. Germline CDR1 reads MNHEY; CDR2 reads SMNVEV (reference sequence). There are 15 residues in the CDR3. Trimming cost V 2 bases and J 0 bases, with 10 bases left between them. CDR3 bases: TGTGCCAGCAGTTTAGGGGCCGAGGTGAACACTGAAGCTTTCTTT. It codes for CASSLGAEVNTEAFF.

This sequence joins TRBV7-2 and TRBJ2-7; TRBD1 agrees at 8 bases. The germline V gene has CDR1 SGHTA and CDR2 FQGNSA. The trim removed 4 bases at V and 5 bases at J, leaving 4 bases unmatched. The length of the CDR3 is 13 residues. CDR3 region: CASSSRQGNEQYF. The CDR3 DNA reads TGTGCCAGCAGCTCCCGACAGGGGAACGAGCAGTACTTC. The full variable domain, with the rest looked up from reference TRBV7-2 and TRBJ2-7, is GAGVSQSPSNKVTEKGKDVELRCDPISGHTALYWYRQSLGQGLEFLIYFQGNSAPDKSGLPSDRFSAERTGGSVSTLTIQRTQQEDSAVYLCASSSRQGNEQYFGPGTRLTVT.